The clone carrying this T cell receptor (beta chain) was observed many times. This entry comes from a study of T cells in Graves' hyperthyroidism and ophthalmopathy. J gave up 1 base and V 2 bases, and 5 bases lay outside the gene matches. The CDR3 has 15 residues. Germline V gene lookup returns CDR1 MNHNY and CDR2 SVGAGI (reference sequence). The TCR beta CDR3 regions underwent amplification using RNA transcripts as the source. When the TCR CDR3 underwent first-round RT-PCR, the HTBI primer set was used. MiXCR, applied by TCRdb to the multiplex PCR reads, yields one record per CDR3 protein. The sample holds 500,000 to 600,000 distinct CDR3 sequences, just over 45% seen once.

This chain uses TRBV6-6 with TRBJ2-7; 7 bases are shared with TRBD2. The specimen was peripheral blood or thyroid tissue (not recorded which). The TCR sequence derives from a woman in her late teens or twenties with Graves' hyperthyroidism. CDR3 nucleotide sequence: TGTGCCAGCAGTTACGATCCAGCGGGGTCCTACGAGCAGTACTTC. This gives the protein CASSYDPAGSYEQYF.